These 25 T cell receptor beta chains were sequenced from one sample in a study of beta chain features in type 1 diabetes. Of the isolated RNA, all was reverse transcribed, and so the sequenced material was expressed TCRB transcripts. TCRdb keeps only in-frame clones here, not all; method: immunoSEQ multiplex PCR. Among approximately 360,000 clones, roughly 12% were seen once, and the ten largest hold 0.008% to 0.011%. General study points: Type 1 diabetes patients had moderately but significantly shorter TCRB CDR3s in all four CD4+ subsets.

No antigen has been identified for these receptors. Sequenced input: naive CD4+ T cells from blood. These receptors all come from a woman between 18 and 29 years old with type 1 diabetes.

The table lists this clone with a few counts. The chain carries TRBV29-1 and TRBJ2-7; TRBD1 is a possible D gene (5 bases). V was trimmed by 6 bases and J by 2 bases, leaving 14 bases between them. The germline gives CDR1 SQVTM, CDR2 ANQGSEA. The CDR3 consists of 13 residues. The CDR3 loop reads CSVAQDSPYEQYF. Written as DNA, the CDR3 is TGCAGCGTGGCCCAAGACAGTCCCTACGAGCAGTACTTC.

This clone was seen a few times. The chain links TRBV19 to TRBJ2-7; D not certain. The germline V and J ends were trimmed by 5 bases and 3 bases, with 8 bases remaining between them. The length of the CDR3 is 12 residues. Looked up from germline, CDR1 is LNHDA and CDR2 is SQIVND (reference sequence). The CDR3 nucleotides are TGTGCCAGTAGTCTCCTCGGCTACGAGCAGTACTTC. This sequence encodes CASSLLGYEQYF.

In this sample, this clone turned up a few times. This chain joins TRBV9 and TRBJ1-1, with D perhaps matching TRBD1 (5 bases). The V and J ends lost 0 bases and 5 bases respectively, with 11 bases between them. Germline V gene sequence: CDR1 SGDLS, CDR2 YYNGEE. The CDR3 covers 14 residues. The DNA for the CDR3 is TGTGCCAGCAGCGTAGTAACAGGCAGGACTGAAGCTTTCTTT. Translated, it gives CASSVVTGRTEAFF.

DNA of the CDR3: TGCAGCGTTAGCGGGGGGGCGACCTCCTACAATGAGCAGTTCTTC. It translates to CSVSGGATSYNEQFF. The J gene is TRBJ2-1, the V gene TRBV29-1; 10 bases align to TRBD2. The germline V gene has CDR1 SQVTM and CDR2 ANQGSEA. This CDR3 comprises 15 residues. V dropped 5 bases and J dropped 0; count of bases not matched to a gene: 4.

V gene TRBV29-1 combines with J gene TRBJ1-5, with 8 bases that match TRBD1. Germline V gene data show CDR1 as SQVTM and CDR2 as ANQGSEA. The CDR3 covers 13 residues. The J segment lost 4 bases and the V segment lost 4 bases, leaving 3 bases of the junction unmatched. CDR3 DNA sequence: TGCAGCGTTGGGGACAGGAGAAATCAGCCCCAGCATTTT. Its protein is CSVGDRRNQPQHF.

In this sample, this clone turned up a few times. This CDR3 is also generated by other DNA sequences in the sample. J is TRBJ2-6 and V is TRBV30; D may be TRBD2 (6 bases). Germline CDR1 GTSNPN, CDR2 SVGIG (reference sequence). V shed 2 bases and J shed 0 bases, with 8 bases lying between them. CDR3 length equals 15 residues. Here the CDR3 DNA reads TGTGCCTGGAGTCCCGGGGGCTCTGGGGCCAACGTCCTGACTTTC. Its translation is CAWSPGGSGANVLTF.

In this sample, this clone turned up a few times. The chain uses TRBV18 and TRBJ2-5; 8 nucleotides match TRBD2. J lost 2 bases, V lost 6 bases, and 5 bases had no gene match. The CDR3 has 14 residues. Germline-derived CDR1 and CDR2 are KGHSH and LQKENI. CDR3 nucleotides: TGTGCCAGCTCCCAATTAGCGGGACAAGAGACCCAGTACTTC. Translation: CASSQLAGQETQYF.

The chain uses TRBV5-1 and TRBJ2-2; perhaps TRBD1 as D (6 bases). V shed 4 bases and J shed 4 bases, with 11 bases lying between them. Germline-derived CDR1 and CDR2 are SGHRS and YFSETQ. The CDR3 runs 14 residues. CDR3 protein: CASSTDSLTGELFF. The CDR3 DNA reads as TGCGCCAGCAGCACGGACAGTCTCACCGGGGAGCTGTTTTTT.

This rearrangement joins TRBV7-2 to TRBJ1-2; D not resolved. V shed 5 bases and J shed 8 bases, with 15 bases lying between them. This CDR3 spans 13 amino acids. Germline values: CDR1 SGHTA, CDR2 FQGNSA. CDR3 residues: CASSPERGRGYTF. The DNA for the CDR3 is TGTGCCAGCAGCCCGGAACGGGGTCGGGGCTACACCTTC.

This clone was found a few times. The V and J genes are TRBV4-2 and TRBJ2-7; 9 bases are a match to TRBD1. V was clipped by 0 bases and J by 5 bases; unmatched bases: 11. The CDR3 consists of 17 residues. From germline, CDR1 is LGHNA and CDR2 YNFKEQ. The chain's CDR3 is CASSQEGWGQGVHEQYF. CDR3 bases: TGTGCCAGCAGCCAAGAAGGCTGGGGACAGGGCGTACACGAGCAGTACTTC.

The chain joins TRBV15 to TRBJ1-5, with a weak D call TRBD1 (5 bases). This CDR3 contains 15 residues. V was pared by 3 bases and J by 0 bases, with 9 bases between. Germline CDR1 LNHNV, CDR2 YYDKDF (reference sequence). CDR3 bases: TGTGCCACCAGCAGTGCAGGGTATAGCAATCAGCCCCAGCATTTT. As protein: CATSSAGYSNQPQHF.

The chain is built from TRBV4-1 and TRBJ1-5; no clear D gene. The CDR3 runs to 14 residues. V was clipped by 4 bases and J by 2 bases, with 9 bases between them. From germline, CDR1 is MGHRA and CDR2 YSYEKL. CDR3 in DNA: TGCGCCAGCAGCCCCAGAATGGGCAATCAGCCCCAGCATTTT. Translating gives CASSPRMGNQPQHF.

The J gene is TRBJ1-5, the V gene TRBV18, with D perhaps TRBD1 (5 bases). Germline-derived CDR1 and CDR2 are KGHSH and LQKENI. This CDR3 is built from 13 residues. Trimming stripped 6 bases from V and 5 bases from J, with 11 bases between. The CDR3 here is CASSRTGDQPQHF. The CDR3 DNA follows: TGTGCCAGCTCCCGAACGGGGGATCAGCCCCAGCATTTT.

The chain carries TRBV28 and TRBJ1-4; D is ambiguous. From germline, CDR1 is MDHEN and CDR2 SYDVKM. V lost 6 bases and J lost 10, with 12 bases in between. The CDR3 covers 12 residues. The CDR3 region has the DNA TGTGCCAGCAGCTTAATGACGGGAAAACTGTTTTTT. It codes for CASSLMTGKLFF. Combining the CDR3 with reference TRBV28 and TRBJ1-4 gives the whole variable domain DVKVTQSSRYLVKRTGEKVFLECVQDMDHENMFWYRQDPGLGLRLIYFSYDVKMKEKGDIPEGYSVSREKKERFSLILESASTNQTSMYLCASSLMTGKLFFGSGTQLSVL.

This CDR3 is CASSEGQGHYGYTF. The CDR3 DNA sequence: TGTGCCAGCAGTGAGGGTCAGGGCCACTATGGCTACACCTTC. The chain is built from TRBV25-1 and TRBJ1-2; TRBD1 is a possible D gene (5 bases). Deletions cut 3 bases from V and 3 bases from J, with 11 bases between. Germline CDR1 reads MGHDK; CDR2 reads SYGVNS. The CDR3 runs to 14 residues.

This chain uses TRBV11-3 with TRBJ2-2, with D perhaps TRBD1 (6 bases). Germline loops: CDR1 SGHNT, CDR2 YENEEA. The V end lost 4 bases, the J end lost 7 bases, and 13 bases lay between the germline ends. This CDR3 comprises 14 residues. CDR3 sequence: CASSSGTWDGELFF. DNA of the CDR3: TGTGCCAGCAGCTCGGGGACATGGGACGGGGAGCTGTTTTTT.

This clone turned up a few times. V usage is TRBV5-1 and J usage is TRBJ2-5, with a possible D match to TRBD2 (6 bases). Germline V CDR1 and CDR2: SGHRS, YFSETQ. V lost 4 bases to trimming and J lost 5 bases, with 12 bases between them. The CDR3 length is 13 residues. The CDR3: CASSRREWETQYF. In DNA, the CDR3 is TGCGCCAGCAGCCGCCGGGAGTGGGAGACCCAGTACTTC.

The chain uses TRBV6-1 and TRBJ2-1; 7 bases are shared with TRBD1. Germline assignment: CDR1 MNHNS and CDR2 SASEGT. This CDR3 has 13 amino acids. Trimming removed 10 bases from V and 1 base from J; junction bases left unmatched: 4. In DNA, the CDR3 is TGTGCCATACAGGGGTCGTCCTACAATGAGCAGTTCTTC. It translates to CAIQGSSYNEQFF.

V gene TRBV7-9 combines with J gene TRBJ1-5; 10 bases agree with TRBD1. The CDR3 sequence is 15 residues long. Germline CDR1 reads SEHNR; CDR2 reads FQNEAQ (reference sequence). The V segment lost 2 bases and the J segment 5 bases; nucleotides outside the gene matches: 3. CDR3 in amino acids: CASSLSGTGDQPQHF. CDR3 bases: TGTGCCAGCAGCTTAAGCGGGACAGGGGATCAGCCCCAGCATTTT.

J is TRBJ1-2 and V is TRBV15; the match to TRBD1 covers 9 bases. The CDR3 extends over 15 amino acids. The V segment lost 5 bases and the J segment 6 bases; nucleotides outside the gene matches: 10. CDR1 LNHNV and CDR2 YYDKDF come from the germline V gene (reference sequence). The DNA of the CDR3 is TGTGCCACCAGCGGAAACCGGGACAGGGTCAATGGCTACACCTTC. Encoded protein: CATSGNRDRVNGYTF.

This clone was seen a few times. The chain recombines TRBV19 with TRBJ1-2, with 10 bases that match TRBD1. V was pared by 8 bases and J by 5 bases, with 11 bases of the junction left unmatched. This CDR3 is 15 amino acids long. CDR1 LNHDA and CDR2 SQIVND come from the germline V gene (reference sequence). In nucleotides, the CDR3 is TGTGCCAGTGGACAACCCGGGACAGGGGATTATGGCTACACCTTC. Translation gives CASGQPGTGDYGYTF.

This clone has only a few counts. This sequence joins TRBV9 and TRBJ2-1; TRBD1 is a possible D gene (5 bases). Trimming removed 3 bases at V and 2 bases at J, with 12 bases between. CDR3 size: 15 residues. Germline lookup yields CDR1 SGDLS and CDR2 YYNGEE. CDR3 amino acids: CASSETANTYNEQFF. DNA for the CDR3: TGTGCCAGCAGCGAGACAGCGAACACCTACAATGAGCAGTTCTTC.

The chain employs TRBV6-5 and TRBJ2-1; D unclear. Germline V lookup: CDR1 MNHEY, CDR2 SVGAGI. Trimming took 0 bases from V and 6 from J, leaving 12 bases between them. CDR3 length equals 15 residues. CDR3 sequence (DNA): TGTGCCAGCAGTTACTCGAGGCCTCCCCCCAATGAGCAGTTCTTC. Its protein product is CASSYSRPPPNEQFF.

In this sample, this clone turned up a few times. The rearrangement uses TRBV9 and TRBJ1-1; no reliable D call. CDR3 length: 14 residues. Germline CDR1 is SGDLS and CDR2 is YYNGEE. V lost 5 bases and J lost 2, with 13 bases in between. The DNA for the CDR3 is TGTGCCAGCAGTCTCGTCGGGGATAACACTGAAGCTTTCTTT. It encodes CASSLVGDNTEAFF.

Only a few counts were recorded for this clone. The chain is built from TRBV14 and TRBJ2-3, with 9 bases matching TRBD2. V lost 3 bases and J lost 14; bases outside the gene matches: 6. Germline V gene lookup returns CDR1 SGHDN and CDR2 FVKESK. This CDR3 is built from 12 residues. CDR3 sequence: CASSHAGGLSYF. DNA for the CDR3: TGTGCCAGCAGCCATGCGGGAGGGCTTTCGTATTTT.